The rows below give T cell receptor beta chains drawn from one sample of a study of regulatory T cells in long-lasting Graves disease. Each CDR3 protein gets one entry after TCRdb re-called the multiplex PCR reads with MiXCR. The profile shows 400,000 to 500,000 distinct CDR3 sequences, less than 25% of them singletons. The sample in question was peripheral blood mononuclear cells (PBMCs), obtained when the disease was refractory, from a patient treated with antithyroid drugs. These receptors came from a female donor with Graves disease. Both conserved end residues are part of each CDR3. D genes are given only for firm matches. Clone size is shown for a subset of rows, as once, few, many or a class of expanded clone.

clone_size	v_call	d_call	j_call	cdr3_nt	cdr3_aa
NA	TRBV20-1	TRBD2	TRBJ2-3	TGCAGTGCTAGACGGACTAGGGCCTCCACAGATACGCAGTATTTT	CSARRTRASTDTQYF
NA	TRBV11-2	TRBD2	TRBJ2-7	TGTGCCAGCAGTTCGACTAGCGGGAGGAAGTCCTACGAGCAGTACTTC	CASSSTSGRKSYEQYF
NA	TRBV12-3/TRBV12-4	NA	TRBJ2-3	TGTGCCAGCAGGATGACAGATACGCAGTATTTT	CASRMTDTQYF
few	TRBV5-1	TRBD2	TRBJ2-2	TGCGCCAGCAGCGGTCGGGAGGGCCCGAACACCGGGGAGCTGTTTTTT	CASSGREGPNTGELFF
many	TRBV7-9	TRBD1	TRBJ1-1	TGTGCCAGCAGCTCCGGACAGGGCGATTGGGCTGAAGCTTTCTTT	CASSSGQGDWAEAFF
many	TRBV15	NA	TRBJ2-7	TGTGCCACCAGCCGCGGACACGACTCCTACGAGCAGTACTTC	CATSRGHDSYEQYF
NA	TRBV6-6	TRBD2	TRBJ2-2	TGTGCCAGCAGTTACTCGACGAGGGAGCGGGGCGGGGAGCTGTTTTTT	CASSYSTRERGGELFF
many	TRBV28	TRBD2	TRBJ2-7	TGTGCCAGCAGCATCCCGAGCAGAGGACTAGCGATTTACGAGCAGTACTTC	CASSIPSRGLAIYEQYF
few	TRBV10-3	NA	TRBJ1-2	TGTGCCATCAGGGCCGTAGACAGTGATGGCTACACCTTC	CAIRAVDSDGYTF
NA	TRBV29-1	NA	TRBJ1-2	TGCAGCGTTGTGCAGGACTATGGCTACACCTTC	CSVVQDYGYTF
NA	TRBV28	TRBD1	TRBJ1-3	TGTGCCAGCAGCACGACCGGGACAGGGCTAGGAAACACCATATATTTT	CASSTTGTGLGNTIYF
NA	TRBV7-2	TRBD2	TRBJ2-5	TGTGCCAGCATCAAGACTAGCGGGTATGGAGAGACCCAGTACTTC	CASIKTSGYGETQYF
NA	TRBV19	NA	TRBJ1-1	TGTGCCAGTAGTACCACAGAAAAAACAAAACAAGCTTTCTTT	CASSTTEKTKQAFF
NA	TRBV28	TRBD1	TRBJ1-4	TGTGCCAGCAGAAGGGCAGGGGGCGGGGAAAAACTGTTTTTT	CASRRAGGGEKLFF
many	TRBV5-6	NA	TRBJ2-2	TGTGCCGGAGGGGACGGTTACACCGGGGAGCTGTTTTTT	CAGGDGYTGELFF
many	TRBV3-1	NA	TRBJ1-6	TGTGCCAGCAGCCGCGTTCCGGATTCACCCCTCCACTTT	CASSRVPDSPLHF
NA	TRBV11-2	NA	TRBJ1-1	TGTGCCAGCAGCTTTATGCGCCGGACTCCTGAAGCTTTCTTT	CASSFMRRTPEAFF
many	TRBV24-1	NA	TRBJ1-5	TGTGCCACCAGTGATCACCGATACGAAAGAGGAGTTCAGCCCCAGCATTTT	CATSDHRYERGVQPQHF
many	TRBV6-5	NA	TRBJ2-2	TGTGCCAGCAGTTTAACCGGGACCTTCCCCGGGGAGCTGTTTTTT	CASSLTGTFPGELFF
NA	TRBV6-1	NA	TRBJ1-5	TGTGCCAGCAGCCAAGAGCCAGGTTCCCAGCATTTT	CASSQEPGSQHF
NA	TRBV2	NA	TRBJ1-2	TGTGCCAGTAGCACAAGGGGGGGGTTTTATGGCTACACCTTC	CASSTRGGFYGYTF
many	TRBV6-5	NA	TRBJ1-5	TGTGCCAGCAGTTATACAGTCTTTAGCAATCAGCCCCAGCATTTT	CASSYTVFSNQPQHF
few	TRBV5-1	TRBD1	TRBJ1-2	TGCGCCAGCAGCGGACCGGGACAGGGGGCAAGTGGCTACACCTTC	CASSGPGQGASGYTF
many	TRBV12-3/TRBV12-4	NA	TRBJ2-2	TGTGCCAGCAGTTTATCCGGGTTCACCGGGGAGCTGTTTTTT	CASSLSGFTGELFF
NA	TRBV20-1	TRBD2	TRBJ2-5	TGCAGTGCTCAAGCCGGGACTAGTTGGTTAAGGGAGACCCAGTACTTC	CSAQAGTSWLRETQYF
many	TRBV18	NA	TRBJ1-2	TGTGCCAGCTCACCAACAGGGTTAACTAACTATGGCTACACCTTC	CASSPTGLTNYGYTF
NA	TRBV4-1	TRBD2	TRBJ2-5	TGCGCCAGCAGCCAAGTTGGGACTAGCGGGAGTTGGGTTGAGACCCAGTACTTC	CASSQVGTSGSWVETQYF
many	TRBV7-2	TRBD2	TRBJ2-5	TGTGCCAGCAGCTTAGTGTTGCGACTAGCGGGAAATAGTGGGGGAAAGACCCAGTACTTC	CASSLVLRLAGNSGGKTQYF
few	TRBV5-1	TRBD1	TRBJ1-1	TGCGCCAGCAGCCCAGGGGGGGGCACTGGGACTGAAGCTTTCTTT	CASSPGGGTGTEAFF
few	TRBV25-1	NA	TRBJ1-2	TGTGCCAGCAGTGAATCAGGGAACCGTAACTATGGCTACACCTTC	CASSESGNRNYGYTF
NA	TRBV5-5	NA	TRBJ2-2	TGTGCCAGCAGCTTGGCACCCCGAGGGAACACCGGGGAGCTGTTTTTT	CASSLAPRGNTGELFF
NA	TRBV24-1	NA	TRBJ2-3	TGTGCCACCAGTGACCTTCCCACGGATACGCAGTATTTT	CATSDLPTDTQYF
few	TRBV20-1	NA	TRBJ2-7	TGCAGTGCTTCCGGGACCGAGGTAAACTACGAGCAGTACTTC	CSASGTEVNYEQYF
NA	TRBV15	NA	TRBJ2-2	TGTGCCACCAGCAGCCATCTAGCCGGCACCGGGGAGCTGTTTTTT	CATSSHLAGTGELFF
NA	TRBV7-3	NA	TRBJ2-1	TGTGCCAGCAGCCCCGGGGGCGGGGCATCCCCCAATGAGCAGTTCTTC	CASSPGGGASPNEQFF
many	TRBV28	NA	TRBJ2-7	TGTGCCAGCAGTTTCGAGGGGGGGACGCTGCTAAGGGCGTACTTC	CASSFEGGTLLRAYF
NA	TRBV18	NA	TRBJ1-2	TGTGCCAGCTCACCAGGGGTCGAGGGAGGCTACACCTTC	CASSPGVEGGYTF
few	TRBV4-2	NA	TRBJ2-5	TGTGCCAGCAGCCAAGTGGCGGTAAACCAAGAGACCCAGTACTTC	CASSQVAVNQETQYF
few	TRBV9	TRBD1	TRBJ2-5	TGTGCCAGCAGCGTAGCAGGACAGGGGAGTGAGACCCAGTACTTC	CASSVAGQGSETQYF
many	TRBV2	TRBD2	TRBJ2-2	TGTGCCAGCACACTAGCGTTAGCGAACACCGGGGAGCTGTTTTTT	CASTLALANTGELFF
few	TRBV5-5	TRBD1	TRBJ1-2	TGTGCCAGCAGCTTAGATCCGGGACAGGGGCACGGCTACACCTTC	CASSLDPGQGHGYTF
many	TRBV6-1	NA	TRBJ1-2	TGTGCCAGCAGTAGCCTAACAGCCCTGAGGGGCTACACCTTC	CASSSLTALRGYTF
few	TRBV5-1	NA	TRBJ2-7	TGCGCCAGCAGCTTGGAGGTCGGTTCCTACGAGCAGTACTTC	CASSLEVGSYEQYF
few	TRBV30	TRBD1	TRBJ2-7	TGTGCCTGGAGTGATGGACAGGATTTCTCCTACGAGCAGTACTTC	CAWSDGQDFSYEQYF
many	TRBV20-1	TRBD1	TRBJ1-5	TGCAGTGCTAGAGCTACAGGGGAAAGTCAGCCCCAGCATTTT	CSARATGESQPQHF
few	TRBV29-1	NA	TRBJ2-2	TGCAGCGTTTTTGAGGGCACCGGGGAGCTGTTTTTT	CSVFEGTGELFF
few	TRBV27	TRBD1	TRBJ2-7	TGTGCCAGCAGTCTGGGACAGGGTTTGGGCGAGCAGTACTTC	CASSLGQGLGEQYF
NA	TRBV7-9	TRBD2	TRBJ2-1	TGTGCCAGCAGCTCTTGGGCGGGAGAGAATGAGCAGTTCTTC	CASSSWAGENEQFF
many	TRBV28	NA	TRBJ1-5	TGTGCCAGCAGCGCGGGCGCCCAGCCCCAGCATTTT	CASSAGAQPQHF
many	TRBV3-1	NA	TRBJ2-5	TGTGCCAGCAGCCCACCCTCCGGGATTTGGAAAGAGACCCAGTACTTC	CASSPPSGIWKETQYF
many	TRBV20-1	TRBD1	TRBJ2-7	TGCAGTGCCGCCGGGACAGGGGTATACGAGCAGTACTTC	CSAAGTGVYEQYF
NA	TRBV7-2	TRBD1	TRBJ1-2	TGTGCCAGCAGCGTGACAGGGGGCGCCTCCTCTGGCTACACCTTC	CASSVTGGASSGYTF
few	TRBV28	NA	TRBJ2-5	TGCGCCAGCAGCTTGGAGCGCCCACAAGAGACCCAGTACTTC	CASSLERPQETQYF
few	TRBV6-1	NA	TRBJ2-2	TGTGCCAGCAGCGAGTGGACCGGGGAGCTGTTTTTT	CASSEWTGELFF
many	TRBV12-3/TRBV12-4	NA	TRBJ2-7	TGTGCCAGCAGCCATACTACCCGATCCTACGAGCAGTACTTC	CASSHTTRSYEQYF
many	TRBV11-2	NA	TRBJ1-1	TGTGCCAGCAGCTTAGTCGACAGCATGAACACTGAAGCTTTCTTT	CASSLVDSMNTEAFF
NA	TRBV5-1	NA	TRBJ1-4	TGCGCCAGCAGTAACACGGGACATCCAAATGAAAAACTGTTTTTT	CASSNTGHPNEKLFF
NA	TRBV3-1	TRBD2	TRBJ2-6	TGTGCCAGCAGCCAAGAAGGGACGATTCATAGCGGGTCTGGGGCCAACGTCCTGACTTTC	CASSQEGTIHSGSGANVLTF